The source of this T cell receptor beta chain is a study of blood T cells in healthy people across ages (dated by TCRdb to the mid-2010s). Regarding the study in general: In model experiments, template switching captured about one uniquely barcoded TCR beta cDNA molecule for every two T cells. The study measured age-related changes in TCR beta repertoire diversity using deep sequencing normalized with unique cDNA molecular identifiers. The donors were split into four age groups: young (average 16 years), middle-aged (about 40), aged (around 67) and long-lived (about 82). To avoid experimental bias, donors of different ages were distributed randomly across sequencing lanes. Two additional independent replicas of 1 million unique cDNA reads from the same blood draw were analyzed for two donors (one aged 18 to 30 and one aged 80 or older).

This clonotype was picked up a small number of times. Which antigen it targets is not known. Within one base of it there is no much larger clone, and no base qualities were kept. Taken from the germline V gene, the CDR1 and CDR2 loops are SGHTA and FQGNSA. Including the terminal cysteine and phenylalanine, the CDR3 comprises 14 residues. The entry retains the CDR3 DNA only, 42 bases that are in frame from base 1. The germline ends are 17 bases apart after V is trimmed by 9 bases and J by 4 bases. Results and caveats for the whole study, not just this receptor: Total diversity estimates from one million sequenced T cells were considered lower bounds and underestimates. Since profiling was done on bulk unsorted PBMCs, naive and antigen-experienced compartments could not be conclusively compared. Compared with the aged group, the long-lived group had more naive CD4+ T cells, fewer expanded clones and increased TCR diversity, a pattern suggesting age selection. The CMV infection status of donors was not known, potentially confounding age-related changes in expanded clonotypes. The percentage of naive T cells measured by flow cytometry correlated strongly with observed TCR beta diversity. Observed TCR beta diversity per million T cells fell roughly linearly with age, and a significant reduction was already apparent by age about 43.

Library preparation employed 5' RACE. The instrument was an Illumina HiSeq 2500. A second about 7 to 12 cycle PCR used a sample-barcoded 5' primer and a J-beta primer mix. A unique molecular identifier was introduced onto each TCR beta cDNA molecule by a template-switch 5' adaptor carrying 12 random nucleotides. Each sample yielded at least 2.5 million CDR3-containing paired-end reads. First-strand cDNA synthesis was performed from all RNA using the Mint cDNA synthesis kit, with priming by a TRBC-specific oligonucleotide. Following uracil-DNA glycosylase treatment, all cDNA underwent a first 18-cycle PCR with the universal primers M1SS and BC2_uni_R. Under the source paper's analysis protocol: For normalization, 1 million high-quality reads were randomly selected from each sample, with every read carrying a distinct molecular identifier. Reads with shared molecular identifiers were discarded instead of being binned into consensus sequences. MiTCR, run with a Q25 quality threshold and the strictest error-elimination algorithm, handled CDR3 identification, clonotype clustering and error correction. Lower-bound total TCR beta diversity was estimated with a nonparametric unseen species model using Euler transformation. In TCRdb, the public reads were trimmed at Q25 with fastp and aligned with MiXCR, with productive beta chains retained. Merged by CDR3 protein, the rows form single entries marked with the most common genes and DNA. TCRdb's processing, not the authors' own work, is the source of the V and J calls. The sample includes approximately 940,000 distinct CDR3 sequences, with about 44% observed a single time. The ten largest make up 13% of the sample.

Systemically healthy Caucasian individuals from Russia, some 38 in total and aged about 6 to 95 years, were included as donors. Roughly 9.5 milliliters of peripheral blood were drawn from each donor into EDTA-treated Vacutainer tubes. Ficoll-Paque density-gradient centrifugation was used to isolate PBMCs, with at least 6.5 million per sample. Total RNA was extracted from PBMCs with Trizol reagent, with at least 5 micrograms obtained per sample. For every donor, flow cytometry on a PBMC aliquot measured the percentage of naive CD45RAhigh/CD27high T cells. Sequenced material: blood. The chain is made from TRBV7-2 and TRBJ2-3, with the identity of the D gene unclear. This receptor was obtained from a man aged 30-40 years in good health. The encoded CDR3 is CASTLEGGADTQYF. Here is the DNA: TGTGCCAGTACCCTAGAAGGTGGCGCAGATACGCAGTATTTT.